The clone carrying this T cell receptor beta chain has a count of ten or more. The target antigen is unknown. The data originate from a study of T-cell memory formation after mild COVID-19. Across the study: The TCR clusters were mostly specific to one donor. Study-level results: Shrinking CD4+ clones were chiefly CM and EM; CD8+ ones were chiefly EMRA. Contracting clones from day 15 to 85 had balanced CD4/CD8; later expanders favoured CD4+.

Germline-derived CDR1 and CDR2 are LNHDA and SQIVND (reference sequence). Between the trimmed V and J ends, which lost 3 bases and 2 bases, there was a span of 9 bases. The CDR3 extends over 14 amino acids. TCRdb recomputed calls from the 5' RACE reads with MiXCR, one row per CDR3 protein. Seen here are tens of thousands of distinct CDR3 sequences, 6% to 9.5% observed once, and the top ten hold approximately 1.5%. Sequenced material: PBMCs or a T cell subset sorted from them (not recorded which). This chain uses TRBV19 with TRBJ2-3; D remains ambiguous. The sequence was collected from a man younger than 35 who had mild COVID-19 (a few samples of this study predate the infection). Cell type and time point are not known. The CDR3 region is CASSIPGLTDTQYF. The CDR3 region has the DNA TGTGCCAGTAGTATTCCCGGTCTCACAGATACGCAGTATTTT.